Given below is one T cell receptor beta chain in context. In the authors' methods: Estimates of nucleated cell counts were drawn from the amplification of reference gene primers. Only in-frame clones appear in the TCRdb table, and some are missing; sequencing was by immunoSEQ multiplex PCR. V, J and clone size were drawn from that table, and D and trimming were deduced from the DNA. The sample shows around 100,000 clones, approximately 89% of them seen only once. This sample is drawn from a study of blood T cell repertoires in COVID-19. Across the study: The study drew acute and convalescent COVID-19 samples from the United States, Italy and Spain. In each case, the material was cDNA or gDNA derived from T cells, B-cell-depleted T cells, or PBMCs.

Sample: peripheral blood. The receptor was isolated from an elderly woman in a cohort sampled during active COVID-19.

The CDR3 loop is CASSLPDRDTEAFF. DNA for the CDR3: TGCGCCAGCAGCCTCCCGGACAGGGACACTGAAGCTTTCTTT. This sequence joins TRBV5-1 and TRBJ1-1; the match to TRBD1 covers 8 bases. Trimming took 4 bases from V and 3 from J; bases not matched to a gene: 5. Germline loops: CDR1 SGHRS, CDR2 YFSETQ. The CDR3 extends over 14 amino acids.